Sequencing of this T cell receptor beta chain was carried out in a study of blood T cell repertoires in COVID-19. Background on the study: Collection of acute and convalescent COVID-19 samples took place in the United States, Italy and Spain. Sources were T cells, B-cell-depleted T cells, or PBMCs; the material itself was cDNA or gDNA.

This clone was seen only a few times. Study processing details: It was from reference gene primer amplification that nucleated cell counts were estimated. This table comes from immunoSEQ multiplex PCR, and its TCRdb copy is limited to in-frame clones, with some not included. The V and J calls and clone size were taken over from that table, and D and trimming were inferred from the DNA. The table shows roughly 200,000 clones, with around 85% occurring only once. This CDR3 has 15 amino acids. Germline V gives CDR1 SGHRS, CDR2 YFSETQ. V lost 9 bases to trimming and J lost 2 bases, with 20 bases between them.

The source is a man aged 55 to 70 with acute or convalescent COVID-19. This chain uses TRBV5-1 with TRBJ1-2, with D possibly TRBD1 on 5 matching bases. Sequencing used peripheral blood. CDR3 sequence: CATRPWWGSNYGYTF. For the CDR3, the DNA is TGCGCCACCCGACCTTGGTGGGGCAGCAACTATGGCTACACCTTC.